One and the same sample provided the 31 T cell receptor beta chains below, sequenced in a study of blood T cells in healthy people across ages. A second PCR, run for about 7 to 11 cycles, used a sample-barcoded 5' primer plus a J-beta primer mix. TCRdb fed the 5' RACE reads into MiXCR, producing one record per CDR3 protein. Among more than 900,000 distinct CDR3 sequences listed, almost 30% were seen once. In addition, the sample was reused for a study of T cells of mothers and their children.

Sequences were obtained from blood. Receptors originate from a woman in her thirties or forties in good health.

This clonotype was found a few times. The V gene is TRBV7-2, the J gene TRBJ2-3, with TRBD1 matching 9 bases. The trim removed 6 bases at V and 3 bases at J, leaving 7 bases unmatched. The CDR3 totals 15 residues. Germline V lookup: CDR1 SGHTA, CDR2 FQGNSA. The CDR3 protein is CASRIGTGSTDTQYF. The DNA for the CDR3 is TGTGCCAGCAGAATCGGGACAGGGTCTACAGATACGCAGTATTTT.

This clonotype was counted a few times. The CDR3 DNA reads TGCGCCAGCAGCTTGCAAACAGGGGCGGGGTACGAGCAGTACTTC. Translated: CASSLQTGAGYEQYF. This rearrangement joins TRBV5-1 to TRBJ2-1; maybe TRBD1 (7 bases). The J call may be in error: the DNA end matches TRBJ2-7 better. This CDR3 spans 15 amino acids. The germline V gene has CDR1 SGHRS and CDR2 YFSETQ.

The chain uses TRBV7-2 and TRBJ2-5; TRBD1 matches at 7 bases. The CDR3 runs 18 residues. V lost 2 bases, J lost 7 bases, and 19 bases stayed unmatched. Germline V CDR1 and CDR2: SGHTA, FQGNSA. The CDR3 DNA follows: TGTGCCAGCAGCTTAAAGCCGCAAGTGCCGGGACAGTCAGGGACCCAGTACTTC. Encoded protein: CASSLKPQVPGQSGTQYF.

The J gene is TRBJ1-5, the V gene TRBV5-5; 11 nucleotides line up with TRBD1. The CDR3 runs 16 residues. The trim removed 4 bases at V and 6 bases at J, leaving 9 bases unmatched. CDR1 and CDR2 from the germline V gene are SGHKS and YYEKEE (reference sequence). The CDR3 region is CASSRRTGGKAQPQHF. CDR3 nucleotide sequence: TGTGCCAGCAGCCGCCGGACAGGGGGCAAGGCTCAGCCCCAGCATTTT.

The chain links TRBV7-9 to TRBJ2-7; a weak D match, TRBD2 (6 bases). CDR3 length equals 14 residues. Trimming removed 2 bases from V and 5 bases from J, with 13 bases in between. CDR1 and CDR2 from the germline V gene are SEHNR and FQNEAQ (reference sequence). CDR3 sequence reads: CASSLSLWGDEQYF. The CDR3 coding sequence is TGTGCCAGCAGCTTAAGCCTGTGGGGGGACGAGCAGTACTTC.

The chain uses TRBV28 and TRBJ1-2, with D perhaps matching TRBD1 (6 bases). Between the trimmed V and J ends, which lost 5 bases and 3 bases, there was a span of 19 bases. Germline V gene data show CDR1 as MDHEN and CDR2 as SYDVKM. The CDR3 covers 16 residues. The CDR3 coding sequence is TGTGCCAGCAGTCCCACGGACAGAACAGTCTACTATGGCTACACCTTC. Its protein is CASSPTDRTVYYGYTF.

This chain connects TRBV20-1 to TRBJ2-4, with D unresolved. The closer fit of TRBJ2-7 to the DNA end suggests the J call may be wrong. The length of the CDR3 is 11 residues. CDR1 and CDR2 from the germline V gene are DFQATT and SNEGSKA (reference sequence). In DNA, the CDR3 is TGCAGTGCTCAAGACGGATACGAGCAGTACTTC. Its translation: CSAQDGYEQYF.

Comments on this clonotype: At one end, the junction sequence differs from germline, possibly due to a read error. The J gene is TRBJ1-4, the V gene TRBV2; D is ambiguous. CDR1 is SNHLY and CDR2 is FYNNEI in the germline V gene. The CDR3 loop spans 15 amino acids. CDR3 region: CASQATPRTNEKRFF. The CDR3 DNA reads TGTGCCAGTCAAGCCACCCCAAGGACTAATGAAAAACGGTTTTTT.

This clonotype was recorded a few times. This rearrangement joins TRBV12-3 or TRBV12-4 to TRBJ1-1; no reliable D call. This CDR3 region has 14 residues. V was cut by 6 bases and J by 1 base, with 12 bases left in between. CDR3 DNA sequence: TGTGCCAGCAGGAAACATTTTGCGAACACTGAAGCTTTCTTT. It specifies CASRKHFANTEAFF.

This clonotype was observed many times. This chain links TRBV7-2 with TRBJ2-3; D ambiguous. Germline V gene sequence: CDR1 SGHTA, CDR2 FQGNSA. V dropped 3 bases and J dropped 1 base, with 5 bases sitting between them. CDR3 size: 13 residues. The CDR3 DNA is TGTGCCAGCAGCTTTACAGGCACAGATACGCAGTATTTT. This gives the protein CASSFTGTDTQYF.

This clonotype occurred a few times. The rearrangement uses TRBV12-3 or TRBV12-4 and TRBJ1-3; unclear D gene. The CDR3 spans 13 residues. The V gene lost 5 bases and the J gene lost 2 bases, with 7 bases spanning the gap. The DNA for the CDR3 is TGTGCCAGCAGTCCGGTGGCTGGAAACACCATATATTTT. It yields the protein CASSPVAGNTIYF.

This clonotype was observed a few times. This chain connects TRBV27 to TRBJ1-2; 7 positions match TRBD1. The length of the CDR3 is 13 residues. Germline V gives CDR1 MNHEY, CDR2 SMNVEV (reference sequence). The V and J ends lost 1 base and 8 bases, in that order; junction bases with no gene match: 4. CDR3 region: CASSLWGTDGYTF. CDR3 nucleotides: TGTGCCAGCAGTTTATGGGGGACAGACGGCTACACCTTC.

This clonotype has more than one count but fewer than ten. This chain joins TRBV29-1 and TRBJ2-7; D unclear. This CDR3 has 12 residues. Trimming took off 4 bases at V and 2 bases at J, with 9 bases between the two ends. Looked up from germline, CDR1 is SQVTM and CDR2 is ANQGSEA. The CDR3 sequence is CSVAKGPYEQYF. As DNA, the CDR3 is TGCAGCGTTGCCAAGGGCCCCTACGAGCAGTACTTC.

The rearrangement uses TRBV3-1 and TRBJ2-3; either TRBD1 or TRBD2 may supply D (6 bases each). V shed 3 bases and J shed 3 bases, with 16 bases lying between them. CDR3 length equals 16 residues. Germline lookup yields CDR1 LGHDT and CDR2 YNNKEL (reference sequence). The CDR3 nucleotides are TGTGCCAGCAGCCATCCTCCGGGGGCTCTAACAGATACGCAGTATTTT. This gives the protein CASSHPPGALTDTQYF.

V gene TRBV5-1 combines with J gene TRBJ2-5; the D gene is possibly TRBD1 (5 bases). The V end lost 2 bases, the J end lost 2 bases, and 16 bases lay between the germline ends. This CDR3 region has 16 residues. The germline CDR1 and CDR2 sequences are SGHRS and YFSETQ. CDR3 coding DNA: TGCGCCAGCAGCTTCGGACCGACAGAGGCACAAGAGACCCAGTACTTC. Amino acids: CASSFGPTEAQETQYF.

About this clonotype itself: One end of the junction fails to match germline, which may point to a read error. The CDR3, as DNA: TGTGCCAACAGTCTCCCGACAGGGGGCGGTGGCAATGAGCAGTTCTTC. Translating it yields CANSLPTGGGGNEQFF. This chain links TRBV6-1 with TRBJ2-1; 10 nucleotides line up with TRBD1. The CDR3 consists of 16 residues. The germline CDR1 and CDR2 sequences are MNHNS and SASEGT.

The gene calls are TRBV27 and TRBJ1-4; D is unclear. The CDR3 is 14 amino acids. The V and J ends lost 8 bases and 0 bases respectively, with 10 bases between them. Germline CDR1 is MNHEY and CDR2 is SMNVEV (reference sequence). The CDR3 region is CASGYASTNEKLFF. For the CDR3, the DNA is TGTGCCAGCGGCTACGCTTCAACTAATGAAAAACTGTTTTTT.

This clonotype was recorded only once. The chain is built from TRBV18 and TRBJ1-2; D is uncertain. The germline V gene has CDR1 KGHSH and CDR2 LQKENI. The CDR3 extends over 13 amino acids. V gave up 3 bases and J gave up 6 bases, with 11 bases separating them. This chain's CDR3 is CASSPERNHGYTF. CDR3 nucleotide sequence: TGTGCCAGCTCACCGGAACGGAACCATGGCTACACCTTC.

This clonotype occurred many times. This chain links TRBV29-1 with TRBJ2-7, with D perhaps assigned TRBD1 or TRBD2 (5 bases each). V was cut by 6 bases and J by 2 bases, with 20 bases left in between. From germline, CDR1 is SQVTM and CDR2 ANQGSEA. The CDR3 loop spans 15 amino acids. The chain's CDR3 is CSVRDGRIGTYEQYF. CDR3 sequence (DNA): TGCAGCGTGAGGGACGGACGGATCGGTACCTACGAGCAGTACTTC.

This clonotype was observed a single time. This CDR3 reads CSGWTEYGYTF. The CDR3 bases are TGCAGCGGATGGACAGAATATGGCTACACCTTC. J is TRBJ1-2 and V is TRBV29-1; D is perhaps TRBD1 (6 bases). V dropped 7 bases and J dropped 5 bases, with 11 bases sitting between them. The CDR3 spans 11 residues. CDR1 is SQVTM, CDR2 ANQGSEA, per germline. The full variable domain, its missing parts supplied by reference TRBV29-1 and TRBJ1-2, is SAVISQKPSRDICQRGTSLTIQCQVDSQVTMMFWYRQQPGQSLTLIATANQGSEATYESGFVIDKFPISRPNLTFSTLTVSNMSPEDSSIYLCSGWTEYGYTFGSGTRLTVV.

This clonotype came up a few times. The V call is TRBV20-1, the J call TRBJ2-1, with D possibly being TRBD2 (6 bases). CDR1 is DFQATT and CDR2 is SNEGSKA in the germline V gene (reference sequence). The CDR3 is 20 amino acids. Trimming took 0 bases from V and 0 from J, leaving 24 bases between them. CDR3 protein: CSARDPKGSSGVGSYNEQFF. The CDR3 nucleotides are TGCAGTGCTAGAGATCCGAAGGGTAGCTCGGGGGTAGGCTCCTACAATGAGCAGTTCTTC.

This clonotype was counted at least ten times. The chain uses TRBV28 and TRBJ2-3; 12 bases are shared with TRBD2. Germline values: CDR1 MDHEN, CDR2 SYDVKM. The V segment lost 3 bases and the J segment 10 bases; nucleotides outside the gene matches: 2. This CDR3 spans 13 amino acids. The CDR3 reads CASSFRLAGAQYF. The CDR3 bases are TGTGCCAGCAGTTTTAGACTAGCGGGGGCGCAGTATTTT.

This clonotype was counted a few times. The genes are TRBV5-1 and TRBJ2-3; maybe TRBD1 (5 bases). The CDR3 length is 15 residues. Trimming removed 6 bases at V and 0 bases at J, with 14 bases between. Germline-derived CDR1 and CDR2 are SGHRS and YFSETQ. For the CDR3, the DNA is TGCGCCAGCAAGGATGGCAGGGCAAGCACAGATACGCAGTATTTT. Translating gives CASKDGRASTDTQYF.

This clonotype was recorded a few times. The gene calls are TRBV6-1 and TRBJ1-1; 8 nucleotides agree with TRBD1. CDR1 and CDR2 (germline): MNHNS, SASEGT. The trim removed 3 bases at V and 4 bases at J, leaving 16 bases unmatched. This CDR3 region has 18 residues. In DNA, the CDR3 is TGTGCCAGCAGTGATATGCCAGGGGGCCGGTGGGGGGGCACTGAAGCTTTCTTT. Translation: CASSDMPGGRWGGTEAFF.

This clonotype has at least ten counts. Here the CDR3 reads CASSPGSSGSEKLFF. The CDR3 nucleotides are TGTGCCAGCAGTCCAGGTAGTTCGGGTAGTGAAAAACTGTTTTTT. V and J are TRBV6-5 and TRBJ1-4; D unclear. The ends were cut back, 5 bases at V and 7 bases at J, with 17 bases in the middle. CDR1 and CDR2 from the germline V gene are MNHEY and SVGAGI. The CDR3 length is 15 residues.

The chain has TRBV28 and TRBJ2-7, with TRBD1 matching 9 bases. Germline lookup yields CDR1 MDHEN and CDR2 SYDVKM. The CDR3 spans 16 residues. Trimming took 2 bases from V and 7 from J; bases not matched to a gene: 12. CDR3 region: CASSLPRDREGNEQYF. CDR3 DNA: TGTGCCAGCAGTTTACCCCGGGACAGGGAAGGCAATGAGCAGTACTTC. Full variable domain (remainder filled in from reference TRBV28 and TRBJ2-7): DVKVTQSSRYLVKRTGEKVFLECVQDMDHENMFWYRQDPGLGLRLIYFSYDVKMKEKGDIPEGYSVSREKKERFSLILESASTNQTSMYLCASSLPRDREGNEQYFGPGTRLTVT.

The V gene is TRBV7-2, the J gene TRBJ2-1; the match to TRBD2 covers 16 bases. Per germline, CDR1 SGHTA and CDR2 FQGNSA. V lost 3 bases to trimming and J lost 4 bases; unmatched junction nucleotides: 3. The CDR3 totals 17 residues. The CDR3 here is CASSLGLAGGQYNEQFF. CDR3 nucleotides: TGTGCCAGCAGCTTGGGACTAGCGGGGGGGCAATACAATGAGCAGTTCTTC.

In its sample, this clonotype was seen many times. A read error may produce the germline difference seen at one junction end. The chain employs TRBV5-1 and TRBJ2-7; 9 bases agree with TRBD1. Germline lookup yields CDR1 SGHRS and CDR2 YFSETQ. The CDR3 consists of 14 residues. CDR3 DNA: TGTGCCAGCAGCTTGGGACAGGGACGGTACGAGCAGTACTTC. Translation: CASSLGQGRYEQYF.

The chain joins TRBV20-1 to TRBJ2-5; 9 positions match TRBD2. Unmatched junction bases numbered 10, after V lost 2 bases and J lost 9 bases. Germline V gives CDR1 DFQATT, CDR2 SNEGSKA (reference sequence). This CDR3 spans 14 amino acids. The CDR3 region has the DNA TGCAGTGCTAGAAGCGGGGGGCCGATGGAGGCCCAGTACTTC. Its protein product is CSARSGGPMEAQYF.

The gene calls are TRBV27 and TRBJ1-5, with D uncertain. V shed 3 bases and J shed 9 bases, with 12 bases lying between them. The CDR3 sequence is 13 residues long. Germline V gene data show CDR1 as MNHEY and CDR2 as SMNVEV (reference sequence). This CDR3 is CASSLGLYRPQHF. CDR3 bases: TGTGCCAGCAGTTTGGGATTATATCGGCCCCAGCATTTT.

The table lists this clonotype with many counts. The chain carries TRBV18 and TRBJ2-5, with a tentative D call TRBD2 (5 bases). The germline CDR1 and CDR2 sequences are KGHSH and LQKENI. The CDR3 consists of 14 residues. V was shortened by 4 bases and J by 3 bases, with 12 bases between the two germline ends. CDR3 sequence (DNA): TGTGCCAGCTCACTCTACAGCGGTAAAGAGACCCAGTACTTC. As protein: CASSLYSGKETQYF.